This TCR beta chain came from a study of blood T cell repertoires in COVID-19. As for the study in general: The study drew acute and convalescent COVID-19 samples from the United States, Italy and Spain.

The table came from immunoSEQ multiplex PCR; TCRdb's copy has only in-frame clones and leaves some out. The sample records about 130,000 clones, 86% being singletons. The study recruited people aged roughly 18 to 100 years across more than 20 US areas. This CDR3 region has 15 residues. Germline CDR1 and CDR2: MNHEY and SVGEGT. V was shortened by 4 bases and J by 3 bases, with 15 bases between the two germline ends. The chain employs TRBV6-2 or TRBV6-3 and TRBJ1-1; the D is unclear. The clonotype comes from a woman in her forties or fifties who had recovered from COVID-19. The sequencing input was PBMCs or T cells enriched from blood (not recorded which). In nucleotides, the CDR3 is TGTGCCAGCAGTTCCCCGACACGGCTTGACACTGAAGCTTTCTTT. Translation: CASSSPTRLDTEAFF.